Listed below are T cell receptor beta chains from one sample, sequenced in a study of a mutant IDH1 vaccine in newly diagnosed glioma. No antigen has been identified for these receptors. TCRdb keeps only in-frame clones here, not all; method: immunoSEQ multiplex PCR. The sample records approximately 50,000 clones, approximately 80% being singletons. The sample consisted of PBMCs, taken from a glioma patient whose treatment included an IDH1 peptide vaccine. These receptors originate from a woman in her 40s with glioma. Some clones in this sample may be carry-over from other donors' samples. The CDR3 runs from the conserved cysteine through the conserved F or W. Fields, in order: CDR3 DNA, CDR3 protein, J gene, D gene, V gene, clone size. A D gene is named only where the DNA matches it firmly. Clone size is shown for a subset of rows, as once, few, many or a class of expanded clone.

cdr3_nt: TGTGCCAGCAGCTCCGGGACAGGGACAAACGAGCAGTACTTC; cdr3_aa: CASSSGTGTNEQYF; j_call: TRBJ2-7; d_call: TRBD1; v_call: TRBV5-5; clone_size: -
cdr3_nt: TGTGCCAGCAGAAAGACAGTTGGGCCCTACGAGCAGTACTTC; cdr3_aa: CASRKTVGPYEQYF; j_call: TRBJ2-7; d_call: -; v_call: TRBV6-6; clone_size: few
cdr3_nt: TGTGCCAGCTCACAGAGGCAGGGCCAACTCGCGGATGAAAAACTGTTTTTT; cdr3_aa: CASSQRQGQLADEKLFF; j_call: TRBJ1-4; d_call: -; v_call: TRBV18; clone_size: -
cdr3_nt: TGTGCCAGCAGCCACCCCCTCCAGCGCCGGGGCGAGACCCAGTACTTC; cdr3_aa: CASSHPLQRRGETQYF; j_call: TRBJ2-5; d_call: -; v_call: TRBV7-9; clone_size: -
cdr3_nt: TGTGCCAGCAGCACGACTAGCGGGGAAGAGACCCAGTACTTC; cdr3_aa: CASSTTSGEETQYF; j_call: TRBJ2-5; d_call: TRBD2; v_call: TRBV5-6; clone_size: -
cdr3_nt: TGTGCCACCCTCCCCGTGTCGGGTGCAAACACCATATATTTT; cdr3_aa: CATLPVSGANTIYF; j_call: TRBJ1-3; d_call: -; v_call: TRBV10-3; clone_size: -
cdr3_nt: TGCGCCAGCAGCGGCCTAGCGGGGCGGGGGACCGGGGAGCTGTTTTTT; cdr3_aa: CASSGLAGRGTGELFF; j_call: TRBJ2-2; d_call: TRBD2; v_call: TRBV5-1; clone_size: -
cdr3_nt: TGCAGCGTTGAAAAGCTGCAGGGGACAGCCTACGAGCAGTACTTC; cdr3_aa: CSVEKLQGTAYEQYF; j_call: TRBJ2-7; d_call: TRBD1; v_call: TRBV29-1; clone_size: -
cdr3_nt: TGTGCCAGCAGGACCACCGGGCTCATCCCAGATACGCAGTATTTT; cdr3_aa: CASRTTGLIPDTQYF; j_call: TRBJ2-3; d_call: -; v_call: TRBV7-2; clone_size: few
cdr3_nt: TGTGCTAGCAGCTTAGAGGACAGCTACGAGCAGTACTTC; cdr3_aa: CASSLEDSYEQYF; j_call: TRBJ2-7; d_call: -; v_call: TRBV7-7; clone_size: -
cdr3_nt: TGTGCCTTTTCCCGGTCCGGGCAAGGCTACACCTTC; cdr3_aa: CAFSRSGQGYTF; j_call: TRBJ1-2; d_call: -; v_call: TRBV2; clone_size: -
cdr3_nt: TGTGCCAGTAGTATAGCTGCAGTCATGAACACTGAAGCTTTCTTT; cdr3_aa: CASSIAAVMNTEAFF; j_call: TRBJ1-1; d_call: -; v_call: TRBV19; clone_size: -
cdr3_nt: TGTGCCACCAGCAGGGGTACGGGACAGGGGGCCTACGAGCAGTACTTC; cdr3_aa: CATSRGTGQGAYEQYF; j_call: TRBJ2-7; d_call: TRBD1; v_call: TRBV15; clone_size: -
cdr3_nt: TGCAGCGTTGAATCACTTCGCAGATCGACGGAGACCCGGTACTTC; cdr3_aa: CSVESLRRSTETRYF; j_call: TRBJ2-5; d_call: -; v_call: TRBV29-1; clone_size: -
cdr3_nt: TGTGCCAGCAGCATGACTAAAGGGACAGCGAAAACCTACGAGCAGTACTTC; cdr3_aa: CASSMTKGTAKTYEQYF; j_call: TRBJ2-7; d_call: TRBD1; v_call: TRBV7-9; clone_size: -
cdr3_nt: TGCGCCAGCAGTGTGGATGGCCAGAACCTCTATGGCTACACCTTC; cdr3_aa: CASSVDGQNLYGYTF; j_call: TRBJ1-2; d_call: -; v_call: TRBV5-1; clone_size: -
cdr3_nt: TGTGCCAGCTCACCACCGAACCTTAATTCACCCCTCCACTTT; cdr3_aa: CASSPPNLNSPLHF; j_call: TRBJ1-6; d_call: -; v_call: TRBV18; clone_size: -
cdr3_nt: TGTGCCAGCGGGGACAGGGGGCTGCTCCACTTT; cdr3_aa: CASGDRGLLHF; j_call: TRBJ1-6; d_call: TRBD1; v_call: TRBV9; clone_size: -
cdr3_nt: TGTGCCATCAGTTTTTCCGGGACAGGGGGTGGTGGCTACACCTTC; cdr3_aa: CAISFSGTGGGGYTF; j_call: TRBJ1-2; d_call: TRBD1; v_call: TRBV10-3; clone_size: -
cdr3_nt: TGCGCCAGCAGCTTCGGGGCAACGAACACCGGGGAGCTGTTTTTT; cdr3_aa: CASSFGATNTGELFF; j_call: TRBJ2-2; d_call: -; v_call: TRBV5-1; clone_size: -
cdr3_nt: TGTGCCAGCAGTGCCCCAGGGGGAACCGGGGAGCTGTTTTTT; cdr3_aa: CASSAPGGTGELFF; j_call: TRBJ2-2; d_call: TRBD1; v_call: TRBV25-1; clone_size: -
cdr3_nt: TGCGCCAGCAGTGAACAGGTGGACAGGGGCCACGAGCAGTACTTC; cdr3_aa: CASSEQVDRGHEQYF; j_call: TRBJ2-7; d_call: TRBD1; v_call: TRBV10-2; clone_size: -
cdr3_nt: TGTGCCATATCCGGGTCCTCCTACGAGCAGTACTTC; cdr3_aa: CAISGSSYEQYF; j_call: TRBJ2-7; d_call: -; v_call: TRBV10-3; clone_size: once
cdr3_nt: TGTGCTAGTGGTACCCGGGTTTACACTGAAGCTTTCTTT; cdr3_aa: CASGTRVYTEAFF; j_call: TRBJ1-1; d_call: -; v_call: TRBV12-5; clone_size: -